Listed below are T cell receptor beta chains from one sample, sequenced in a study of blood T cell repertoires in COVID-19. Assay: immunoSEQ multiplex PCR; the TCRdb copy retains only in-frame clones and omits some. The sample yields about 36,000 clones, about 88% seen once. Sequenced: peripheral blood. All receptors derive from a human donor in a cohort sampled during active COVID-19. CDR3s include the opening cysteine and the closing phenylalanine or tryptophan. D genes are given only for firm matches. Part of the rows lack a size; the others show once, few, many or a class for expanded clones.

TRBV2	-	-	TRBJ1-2	TGTGCCAGCAGCCCCGACAGACACTATGGCTACACCTTC	CASSPDRHYGYTF
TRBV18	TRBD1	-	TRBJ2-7	TGTGCCAGCTCACCGGGACAGGGGTCCTACGAGCAGTACTTC	CASSPGQGSYEQYF
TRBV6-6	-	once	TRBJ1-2	TGTGCCAGCGCGCCCCAAAGAGGGAGCTATGGCTACACCTTC	CASAPQRGSYGYTF
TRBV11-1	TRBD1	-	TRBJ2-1	TGTGCCAGCAGCTCACCCGGGACAGGGCTTTACAATGAGCAGTTCTTC	CASSSPGTGLYNEQFF
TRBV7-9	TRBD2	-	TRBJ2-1	TGTGCCAGCACCCGACTAGCGGGGGCCTACAATGAGCAGTTCTTC	CASTRLAGAYNEQFF
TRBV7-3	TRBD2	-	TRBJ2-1	TGTGCCAGCCTCGGGGGGTCCTCCTACAATGAGCAGTTCTTC	CASLGGSSYNEQFF
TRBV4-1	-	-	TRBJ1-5	TGCGCCAGCAGCCAAGCACAGGTGGGGGGGCCCCAGCATTTT	CASSQAQVGGPQHF
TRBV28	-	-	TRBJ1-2	TGTGCCAGCAGTTTACTAGCGGGGTGGTACTATGGCTACACCTTC	CASSLLAGWYYGYTF
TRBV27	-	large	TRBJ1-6	TGTGCCAGCAGTTCTGCTGACAGTTTCTATTCACCCCTCCACTTT	CASSSADSFYSPLHF
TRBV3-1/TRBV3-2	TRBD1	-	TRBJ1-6	TGTGCCAGCAGCCTGACAGGGGGCGGAGGTTCACCCCTCCACTTT	CASSLTGGGGSPLHF
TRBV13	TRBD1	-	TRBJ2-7	TGTGCCAGCAGCTTATGGGACAGAAAGTACGAGCAGTACTTC	CASSLWDRKYEQYF
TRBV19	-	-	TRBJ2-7	TGTGCCAGTAGTATTTACTTGAGCTCCTACGAGCAGTACTTC	CASSIYLSSYEQYF
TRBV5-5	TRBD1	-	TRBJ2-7	TGTGCCAGCAGCTCCGTAGGTGGGACAGGCCTAACCTACGAGCAGTACTTC	CASSSVGGTGLTYEQYF
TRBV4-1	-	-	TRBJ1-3	TGCGCCAGCAGCCAGGGGCTCTTTTCCGGCAGAAACACCATATATTTT	CASSQGLFSGRNTIYF
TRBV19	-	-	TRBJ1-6	TGTGCCAGTGCGTCCGGACAGATCTATAATTCACCCCTCCACTTT	CASASGQIYNSPLHF
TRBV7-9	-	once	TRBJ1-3	TGTGCCAGCAGCTCCACAGGGTCCCGAATTTGGGCCACCATATATTTT	CASSSTGSRIWATIYF
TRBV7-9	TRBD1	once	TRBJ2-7	TGTGCCAGCAGCCCTGGACAGGGGAACTCCTACGAGCAGTACTTC	CASSPGQGNSYEQYF
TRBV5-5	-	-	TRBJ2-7	TGTGCCAGCAGCTTCGGGGAGTGGTACGAGCAGTACTTC	CASSFGEWYEQYF
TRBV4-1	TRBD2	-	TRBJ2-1	TGCGCCAGCAGCTCCCAACTAGCGGGGGGCTACAATGAGCAGTTCTTC	CASSSQLAGGYNEQFF
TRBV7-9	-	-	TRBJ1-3	TGTGCCAGCAGCTTAATCGGTTCTGGAAACACCATATATTTT	CASSLIGSGNTIYF
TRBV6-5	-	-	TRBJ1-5	TGTGCCACCACCAAACCTGGGCAGGGTAATCAGCCCCAGCATTTT	CATTKPGQGNQPQHF
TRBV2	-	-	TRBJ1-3	TGTGCCAGCCTAAGGGATAGCGGGAACACCATATATTTT	CASLRDSGNTIYF
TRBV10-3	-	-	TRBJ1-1	TGTGCCATCAGTGAGTCAGGATACTATGACACTGAAGCTTTCTTT	CAISESGYYDTEAFF
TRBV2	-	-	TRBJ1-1	TGTGCCACCAGGAGGAACACTGAAGCTTTCTTT	CATRRNTEAFF
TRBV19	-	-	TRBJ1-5	TGTGCCAGTAGTATGGAGACAGGCAATCAGCCCCAGCATTTT	CASSMETGNQPQHF
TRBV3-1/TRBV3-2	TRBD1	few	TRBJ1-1	TGTGCCAGCAGCCAAGGGGACAGGGGGGTAGCTTTCTTT	CASSQGDRGVAFF
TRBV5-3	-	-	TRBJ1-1	TGTGCCAGAACCCCTGCGAGTGACACTGAAGCTTTCTTT	CARTPASDTEAFF
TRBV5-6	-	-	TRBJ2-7	TGTGCCAGCAGCTCACGCCCTCGTCCGGGGGAGCAGTACTTC	CASSSRPRPGEQYF
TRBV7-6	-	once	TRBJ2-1	TGTGCCAGCAGCTTAGGGCAGGGGATCGGGAATGAGCAGTTCTTC	CASSLGQGIGNEQFF
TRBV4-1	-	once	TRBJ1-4	TGCGCCAGCAGCCCATGGGACACGGGGAGTGAAAAACTGTTTTTT	CASSPWDTGSEKLFF
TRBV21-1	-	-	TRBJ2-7	TGTGCCAGCAGCGCCCAGGAGCAGTACTTC	CASSAQEQYF
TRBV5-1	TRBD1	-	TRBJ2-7	TGCGCCAGCAGCTTGTGGACAGGGGTAGGCTACGAGCAGTACTTC	CASSLWTGVGYEQYF
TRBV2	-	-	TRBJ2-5	TGTGCCAGCAGTCCCACAGTCGAGACCCAGTACTTC	CASSPTVETQYF
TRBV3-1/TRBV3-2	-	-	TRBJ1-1	TGTGCCAGCAGCCAAGAGGGAGAGAGGCCGAACACTGAAGCTTTCTTT	CASSQEGERPNTEAFF
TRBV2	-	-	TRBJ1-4	TGTGCCAGCAGTCCGCGGATTAATGAAAAACTGTTTTTT	CASSPRINEKLFF
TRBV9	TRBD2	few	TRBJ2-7	TGTGCCAGCAGCGTAGAAAGAAGCGGGGGGTACTACGAGCAGTACTTC	CASSVERSGGYYEQYF
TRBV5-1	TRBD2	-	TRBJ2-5	TGCGCCAGCAGCCGTGCCGGGACTAGCGAAGAGACCCAGTACTTC	CASSRAGTSEETQYF
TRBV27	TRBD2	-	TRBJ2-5	TGTGCCAGCAGTTCCTTAGCGGGGGGCCCCCAAGAGACCCAGTACTTC	CASSSLAGGPQETQYF
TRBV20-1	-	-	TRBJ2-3	TGCAGTGCTAGTCTGGGACTCCGCACAGATACGCAGTATTTT	CSASLGLRTDTQYF
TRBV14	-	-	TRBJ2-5	TGTGCCAGCAGTCATTGGACAGATCAAGAGACCCAGTACTTC	CASSHWTDQETQYF
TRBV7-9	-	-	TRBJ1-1	TGTGCCAGCAGCGACAGTTGGGCCACTGAAGCTTTCTTT	CASSDSWATEAFF
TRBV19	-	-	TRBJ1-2	TGTGCCAGTAGTCATCCCACCAGTGGCAATTATGGCTACACCTTC	CASSHPTSGNYGYTF
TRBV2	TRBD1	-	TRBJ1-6	TGTGCCAGCAAGGTACAGGGGATGACTAATTCACCCCTCCACTTT	CASKVQGMTNSPLHF
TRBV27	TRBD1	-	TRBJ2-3	TGTGCCAGCAGTTTCTTAGGACAGGGGATAACGCAGTATTTT	CASSFLGQGITQYF
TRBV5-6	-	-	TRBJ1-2	TGTGCCAGCAGCTTGGGGGCAGCCCCTCCCTATGGCTACACCTTC	CASSLGAAPPYGYTF
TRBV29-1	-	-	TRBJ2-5	TGCAGCGTCCCGGGGGAGGGGGGGCAAGAGACCCAGTACTTC	CSVPGEGGQETQYF
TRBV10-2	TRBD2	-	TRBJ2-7	TGCGCCAGCCGATCTGGCGGGGGGGAGGAGCAGTACTTC	CASRSGGGEEQYF
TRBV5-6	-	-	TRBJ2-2	TGTGCCAGCAGCCAGGGGATCCCGAGCACCGGGGAGCTGTTTTTT	CASSQGIPSTGELFF
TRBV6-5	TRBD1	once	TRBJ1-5	TGTGCCAGCAGTTACGACAGGGGAAGCAATCAGCCCCAGCATTTT	CASSYDRGSNQPQHF
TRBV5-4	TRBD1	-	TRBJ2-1	TGTGCCAGCACCCGAATGGGACAGGGAATCTCCTACAATGAGCAGTTCTTC	CASTRMGQGISYNEQFF
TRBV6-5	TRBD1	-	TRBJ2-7	TGTGCCAGCAGTTACTCGGGACAGGGGGCTAGGGAGCAGTACTTC	CASSYSGQGAREQYF
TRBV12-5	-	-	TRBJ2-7	TGTGCTAGTGGTTTGTCTACCTTCTACGAGCAGTACTTC	CASGLSTFYEQYF
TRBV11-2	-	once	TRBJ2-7	TGTGCCAGCAGCTTATCAAGGCGGGGACCCTACGAGCAGTACTTC	CASSLSRRGPYEQYF
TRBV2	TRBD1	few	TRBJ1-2	TGTGCCAGCAGTGGACAGGGGAACTATGGCTACACCTTC	CASSGQGNYGYTF
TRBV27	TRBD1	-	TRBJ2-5	TGTGCCAGCAGTTTCGGGACAGGGAGAGAGACCCAGTACTTC	CASSFGTGRETQYF
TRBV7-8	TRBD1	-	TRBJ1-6	TGTGCCAGCAGCACAGCTCAGGGGGCTGATTCACCCCTCCACTTT	CASSTAQGADSPLHF
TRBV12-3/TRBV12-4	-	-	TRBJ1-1	TGTGCCAGCAGTTGGGGAGGTACTGAAGCTTTCTTT	CASSWGGTEAFF
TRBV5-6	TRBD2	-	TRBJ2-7	TGTGCCAGCAGCCCATCACTAGCGGGGGGCTCCGGGGAGCAGTACTTC	CASSPSLAGGSGEQYF
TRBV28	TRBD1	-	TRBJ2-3	TGTGCCAGCAGTAAACAGGGGGCCTTTAGTGGAGATACGCAGTATTTT	CASSKQGAFSGDTQYF
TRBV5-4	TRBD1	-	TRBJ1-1	TGTGCCAGCAGCTACCCGGGACAGGGAAACACTGAAGCTTTCTTT	CASSYPGQGNTEAFF